This entry features one T cell receptor (beta chain) sequence. This sample is drawn from a study of blood T cell repertoires in COVID-19. Method: immunoSEQ multiplex PCR; TCRdb's copy keeps in-frame clones and lacks some. Of around 36,000 clones listed, 75% to 90% are singletons. The trim removed 6 bases at V and 8 bases at J, leaving 5 bases unmatched. The germline V gene encodes CDR1 KGHSH and CDR2 LQKENI. There are 13 residues in the CDR3. The receptor's source is a man aged 60-69 years with acute or convalescent COVID-19. The V call is TRBV18, the J call TRBJ1-4; TRBD1 matches 8 bases. Sequences were obtained from peripheral blood. The CDR3 protein is CASSPDRGEKLFF. Written as DNA, the CDR3 is TGTGCCAGCTCGCCCGACAGGGGAGAAAAACTGTTTTTT. Complete variable domain (other parts from reference TRBV18 and TRBJ1-4): NAGVMQNPRHLVRRRGQEARLRCSPMKGHSHVYWYRQLPEEGLKFMVYLQKENIIDESGMPKERFSAEFPKEGPSILRIQQVVRGDSAAYFCASSPDRGEKLFFGSGTQLSVL.